In its sample, the clone carrying this T cell receptor (beta chain) was seen once. CDR3 length: 13 amino acids. Germline V gives CDR1 SGHTA, CDR2 FQGNSA. The V end lost 6 bases, the J end lost 5 bases, and 14 bases lay between the germline ends. Per the authors' pipeline: Reference gene primer amplification gave estimated nucleated cell counts. The assay was immunoSEQ multiplex PCR, and TCRdb's table has in-frame clones only and misses some. V and J calls and clone size come straight from that table; D and trimming were deduced from the DNA. This sample has approximately 41,000 clones; about four fifths occur once, and the top ten carry approximately 39%. The data were taken from a study of blood T cell repertoires in COVID-19. Study-wide context: Researchers got acute and convalescent COVID-19 samples from the United States, Italy and Spain. Nucleic acid was either cDNA or gDNA, and it came from T cells, B-cell-depleted T cells, or PBMCs.

V usage is TRBV7-2 and J usage is TRBJ2-7; possibly TRBD2 for D (6 bases). This clonotype originated in a man in his forties with active or convalescent COVID-19. The material sequenced was peripheral blood. The CDR3 bases are TGTGCCAGCAGTCGGATGCGCGGGGACGAGCAGTACTTC. Its translation: CASSRMRGDEQYF.